The clone carrying this TCR beta chain has a handful of counts. Those enrolled in Seattle joined during active infection and were followed longitudinally afterward. Per the study methods: Estimates of nucleated cell counts were drawn from the amplification of reference gene primers. Profiling relied on immunoSEQ multiplex PCR, and the TCRdb table lists in-frame clones only, not all of them. The V and J calls and clone size come from that table; D and trimming were worked out from the DNA. The sample comprises about 160,000 clones, more than 75% of which are singletons, and approximately 10% rests with the top ten. The sample is drawn from a study of blood T cell repertoires in COVID-19. Background on the study: Sites in the United States, Italy and Spain provided acute and convalescent COVID-19 samples. Nucleic acid was either cDNA or gDNA, and it came from T cells, B-cell-depleted T cells, or PBMCs.

Germline V gene sequence: CDR1 LGHDT, CDR2 YNNKEL (reference sequence). This CDR3 has 15 amino acids. V lost 4 bases, J lost 1 base, and 11 bases lay in between. This rearrangement joins TRBV3-1 (or the pseudogene TRBV3-2) to TRBJ1-5; D is uncertain. Specimen: peripheral blood. The sequence was collected from a woman aged 70-85 years with COVID-19, enrolled during active disease. DNA for the CDR3: TGTGCCAGCAGCCGAGCGAGTGGCAGCAATCAGCCCCAGCATTTT. Encoded protein: CASSRASGSNQPQHF.